This T cell receptor (beta chain) was captured by sequencing in a study of T cells after yellow fever vaccination (dated by TCRdb to between 2019 and 2020). Concerning the study at large: The SMART-Seq v4 Ultra Low Input RNA kit was used to prepare libraries from fractions with low cell numbers. To follow T-cell clones before and after primary and booster YFV17D yellow fever vaccination, bulk TCR alpha and beta repertoires were sequenced over time. The cohort comprised two healthy male donors, one aged 18 to 30 and one aged 30 to 40 years. Blood samples were taken at several timepoints before and after primary and secondary immunization, and bulk PBMC replicates and cell subsets were isolated. Points the paper makes about the study in general: Computational filtering was needed because FACS-sorted repertoires could contain abundant contaminating clonotypes from the bulk population. The secondary T-cell response was weaker than the primary response but faster, peaking on day 5 instead of day 15. Most clones expanded after primary vaccination (around 97% of CD4 and about 85% of CD8) were re-detected after the booster, suggesting that broad memory maintenance occurred. A small share of clonotypes was detected in both CD4 and CD8 compartments, with the overlap likely arising from convergent recombination. Only two donors were included in the study, so the extent to which the findings can be generalized is limited.

The CDR3 starts with the cysteine, ends with the phenylalanine, and has 15 residues. The CDR3 DNA has 45 bases and is translated from base 1. A distance of 16 bases separates the germline ends of V and J, which lose 3 bases and 2 bases respectively. As encoded in the germline V gene (reference sequence), CDR1 is DFQATT while CDR2 is SNEGSKA. TCR cDNA was synthesized by 5'RACE template switching, through which a universal primer site and unique molecular identifiers were introduced. Priming of cDNA synthesis was performed from both the TCR alpha and TCR beta constant segments. Library amplification used two PCR steps, and the second PCR step added sample barcodes and sequencing adapters. Libraries were sequenced on Illumina HiSeq 2500 (2x100 bp) or NovaSeq (2x150 bp). On the study's bioinformatics: MIGEC handled demultiplexing of reads and collapsing into UMI consensus sequences, while MiXCR performed V(D)J alignment. Vaccine-responding clonotypes were defined with edgeR using replicate PBMC samples, requiring FDR below 0.01 and a log2 fold change above 5 up to day 15. Bulk clonotypes were assigned CD4 or CD8 identity according to which sequenced CD4 or CD8 repertoire held them at higher abundance. The raw public reads went through TCRdb reprocessing: fastp at Q25, MiXCR clone calling, in-frame beta chains kept. Rows matching on CDR3 protein sequence are summarized as one entry with the most common DNA and genes. The V and J calls here are based on TCRdb, not the publication. A total of approximately 300,000 distinct CDR3 sequences appear in this sample, 6.8% of them only once. The ten largest account for roughly 19% of the sample.

This clonotype occurred a few times. This receptor's antigen is unknown. Base-call qualities are not available, and no considerably larger clone is one nucleotide away. The treatment or condition label here, explained by the study, means: live attenuated yellow fever vaccine strain. Two biological replicates of bulk PBMCs were collected at each blood-draw timepoint. PBMCs were isolated from peripheral blood using a standard Ficoll-Paque protocol. RNA was extracted with TriZol from bulk PBMCs, CD4 and CD8 fractions, and dextramer-positive and dextramer-negative fractions. The sequencing used PBMCs, collected about 49 days after the first yellow fever vaccination. The rearranged segments are TRBV20-1 and TRBJ2-5; the D gene is perhaps TRBD1 or TRBD2, each of them matching over 6 bases. This receptor was obtained from a young man who received the YFV17D yellow fever vaccine. The nucleotide sequence reads TGCAGTGCTAGGCGTTTCGGGGGCAATCAAGAGACCCAGTACTTC. It translates to CSARRFGGNQETQYF.